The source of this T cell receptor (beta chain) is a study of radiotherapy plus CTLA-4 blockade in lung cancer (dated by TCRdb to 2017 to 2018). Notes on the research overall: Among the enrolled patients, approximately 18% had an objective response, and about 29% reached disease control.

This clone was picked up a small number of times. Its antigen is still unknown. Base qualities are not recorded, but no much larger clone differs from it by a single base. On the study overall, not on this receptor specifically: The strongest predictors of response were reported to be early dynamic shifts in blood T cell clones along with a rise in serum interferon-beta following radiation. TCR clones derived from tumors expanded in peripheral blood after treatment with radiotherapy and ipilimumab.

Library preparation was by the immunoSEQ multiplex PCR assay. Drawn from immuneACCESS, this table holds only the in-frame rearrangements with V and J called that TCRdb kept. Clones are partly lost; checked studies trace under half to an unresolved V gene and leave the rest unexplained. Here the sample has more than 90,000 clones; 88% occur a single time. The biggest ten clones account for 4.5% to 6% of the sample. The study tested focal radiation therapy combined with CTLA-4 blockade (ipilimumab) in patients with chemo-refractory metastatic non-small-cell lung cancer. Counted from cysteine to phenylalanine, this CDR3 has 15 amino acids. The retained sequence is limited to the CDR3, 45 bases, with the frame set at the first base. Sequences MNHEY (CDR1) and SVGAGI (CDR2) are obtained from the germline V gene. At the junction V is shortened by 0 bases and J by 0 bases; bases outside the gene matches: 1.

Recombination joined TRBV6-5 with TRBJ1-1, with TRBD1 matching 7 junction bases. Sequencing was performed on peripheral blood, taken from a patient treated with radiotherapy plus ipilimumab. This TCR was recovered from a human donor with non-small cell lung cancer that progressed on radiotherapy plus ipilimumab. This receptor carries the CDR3 CASSYSQGMNTEAFF. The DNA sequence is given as TGTGCCAGCAGTTACTCACAGGGGATGAACACTGAAGCTTTCTTT.